This passage covers 10 T cell receptor beta chains from one sample sequenced in a study of T-cell memory formation after mild COVID-19. MiXCR, applied by TCRdb to the 5' RACE reads, yields one record per CDR3 protein. The sample yields 550,000 to 600,000 distinct CDR3 sequences, roughly 17% seen once. The sample was PBMCs or a T cell subset sorted from them (not recorded which). These receptors were obtained from an adult woman who had mild COVID-19 (a few samples of this study predate the infection). Cell type and time point are not known.

To note about this clonotype: One end of the junction varies from germline; a read error may be responsible. V usage is TRBV27 and J usage is TRBJ1-5; the D is unclear. Germline V gene sequence: CDR1 MNHEY, CDR2 SMNVEV (reference sequence). CDR3 length equals 13 residues. The CDR3 sequence: CASSLTDNRPQHF. The CDR3 DNA reads as TGTGCCAGCAGTTTAACAGACAATCGGCCCCAGCATTTT.

The CDR3 nucleotides read TGCGCCAGCAGCCAAGCCAGGGTTATGAACACTGAAGCTTTCTTT. Amino acids: CASSQARVMNTEAFF. The gene calls are TRBV4-3 and TRBJ1-1; TRBD1 might be the D (5 bases). Trimming stripped 1 base from V and 0 bases from J, with 9 bases between. CDR1 is LGHNA, CDR2 YSLEER, per germline. CDR3 length equals 15 residues.

The chain recombines TRBV7-8 with TRBJ2-1; 10 bases match TRBD2. The V segment lost 5 bases and the J segment 7 bases; nucleotides outside the gene matches: 8. The germline gives CDR1 SGHVS, CDR2 FQNEAQ. This CDR3 region has 15 residues. CDR3 DNA sequence: TGTGCCAGCAGCCCGCAGCGGGGGGGCCGGAATGAGCAGTTCTTC. This encodes CASSPQRGGRNEQFF.

The chain employs TRBV24-1 and TRBJ2-2, with 7 nucleotides matching TRBD1. Germline V gives CDR1 KGHDR, CDR2 SFDVKD. With 1 base clipped from V and 4 bases from J, the junction kept 11 bases outside the gene matches. The CDR3 runs 18 residues. DNA for the CDR3: TGTGCCACCAGTGATTTCTTAGGGGGACAGAACCCCACCGGGGAGCTGTTTTTT. Its protein product is CATSDFLGGQNPTGELFF.

Only a few counts were recorded for this clonotype. The V and J genes are TRBV12-3 or TRBV12-4 and TRBJ1-1; 7 nucleotides match TRBD1. The CDR3 runs to 17 residues. V shed 3 bases and J 1 base; nucleotides not matched to a gene: 11. The CDR3 reads CASSLPLSWTGNTEAFF. The CDR3 DNA reads TGTGCCAGCAGTTTGCCTCTGTCGTGGACAGGGAACACTGAAGCTTTCTTT.

This clonotype occurred a few times. This chain uses TRBV3-1 with TRBJ2-1; 11 bases map to TRBD2. This CDR3 spans 17 amino acids. With 2 bases clipped from V and 3 bases from J, the junction kept 6 bases outside the gene matches. Germline assignment: CDR1 LGHDT and CDR2 YNNKEL (reference sequence). As DNA, the CDR3 is TGTGCCAGCAGCCAACTCGGGACTAGCGGTTTCTACAATGAGCAGTTCTTC. This sequence encodes CASSQLGTSGFYNEQFF.

V is TRBV20-1 and J is TRBJ2-1; D is perhaps TRBD1 (5 bases). V shed 3 bases and J shed 3 bases, with 9 bases lying between them. This CDR3 contains 13 residues. The germline V gene has CDR1 DFQATT and CDR2 SNEGSKA (reference sequence). The CDR3 DNA reads TGCAGTGCTAGTGAGACAGACTACAATGAGCAGTTCTTC. Encoded protein: CSASETDYNEQFF.

V and J are TRBV11-2 and TRBJ2-4, with a tentative D call TRBD2 (5 bases). Trimming took off 2 bases at V and 8 bases at J, with 16 bases between the two ends. This CDR3 is 15 amino acids long. Germline loops: CDR1 SGHAT, CDR2 FQNNGV. CDR3 sequence (DNA): TGTGCCAGCAGCTTAATGGCGGGCGGTAAATACATTCAGTACTTC. As protein: CASSLMAGGKYIQYF.

The table lists this clonotype with a few counts. The V gene is TRBV12-3 or TRBV12-4, the J gene TRBJ1-2; 7 bases are a match to TRBD1. CDR3 length: 14 residues. The V and J ends lost 6 bases and 7 bases, in that order; junction bases with no gene match: 11. Written as DNA, the CDR3 is TGTGCCAGCAGAATCGAACAGGGGCTGGGTGGCTACACCTTC. Protein: CASRIEQGLGGYTF.

The V and J genes are TRBV7-9 and TRBJ2-7; D tentatively fits TRBD1 or TRBD2 (6 bases each). The CDR3 loop spans 14 amino acids. With 7 bases removed from V and 5 bases from J, the gap between germline ends came to 18 bases. In germline, CDR1 is SEHNR, CDR2 FQNEAQ (reference sequence). This CDR3 is CASTAGQGIHEQYF. The CDR3 DNA reads TGTGCCAGCACCGCGGGGCAGGGGATCCACGAGCAGTACTTC.